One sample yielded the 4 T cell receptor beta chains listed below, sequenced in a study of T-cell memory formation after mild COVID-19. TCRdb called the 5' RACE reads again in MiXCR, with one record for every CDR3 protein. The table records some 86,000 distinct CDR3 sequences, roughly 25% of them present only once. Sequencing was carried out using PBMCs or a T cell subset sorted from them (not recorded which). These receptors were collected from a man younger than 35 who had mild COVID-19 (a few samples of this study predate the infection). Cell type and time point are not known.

CDR3 loop: CSARTSGGFEQFF. In DNA, the CDR3 is TGCAGTGCTAGGACTAGCGGGGGGTTTGAGCAGTTCTTC. The chain has TRBV20-1 and TRBJ2-1, with 13 nucleotides matching TRBD2. Germline V gene lookup returns CDR1 DFQATT and CDR2 SNEGSKA (reference sequence). The J segment lost 9 bases and the V segment lost 3 bases, leaving 2 bases of the junction unmatched. There are 13 residues in the CDR3.

DNA of the CDR3: TGCGCCAGCAGCGAACCCGGAGATACGCAGTATTTT. It encodes CASSEPGDTQYF. This chain connects TRBV5-1 to TRBJ2-3; no reliable D call. The CDR3 extends over 12 amino acids. V was trimmed by 4 bases and J by 5 bases, leaving 8 bases between them. Germline CDR1 and CDR2: SGHRS and YFSETQ.

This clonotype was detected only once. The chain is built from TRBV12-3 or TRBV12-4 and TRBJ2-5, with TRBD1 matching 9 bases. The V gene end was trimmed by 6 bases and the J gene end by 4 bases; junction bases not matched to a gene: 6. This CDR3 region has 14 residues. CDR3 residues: CASSPTGGVETQYF. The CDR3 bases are TGTGCCAGCAGCCCAACAGGGGGCGTAGAGACCCAGTACTTC.

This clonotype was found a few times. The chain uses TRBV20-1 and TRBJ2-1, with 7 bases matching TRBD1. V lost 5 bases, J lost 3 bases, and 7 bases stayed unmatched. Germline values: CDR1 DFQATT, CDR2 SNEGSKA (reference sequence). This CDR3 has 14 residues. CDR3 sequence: CSAPGQLYYNEQFF. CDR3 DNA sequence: TGCAGTGCTCCGGGACAGCTATACTACAATGAGCAGTTCTTC.